This T cell receptor beta chain comes out of a study of early T cells in non-severe SARS-CoV-2 infection. This clonotype was seen more than once but under ten times. Germline CDR1 and CDR2: LGHNA and YNFKEQ. V lost 4 bases, J lost 1 base, and 6 bases stayed unmatched. This CDR3 is 17 amino acids long. Unique molecular identifiers (one per individual cDNA molecule) were attached. TCRdb redid the calling of the 5' RACE reads with MiXCR, one entry per CDR3 protein. The repertoire holds 65,000 to 95,000 distinct CDR3 sequences, with 12% as singletons. This clonotype originated in an adult who was a healthcare worker with PCR-confirmed SARS-CoV-2 infection or an uninfected control (not recorded which). The donor label of this sample is uncertain. The genes are TRBV4-2 and TRBJ2-7; 14 bases are a match to TRBD2. This specimen consisted of whole blood, obtained at baseline. The CDR3 nucleotides read TGTGCCAGCAGCCGCCGACTAGCGGGGGGGCTTTCCTACGAGCAGTACTTC. Its translation: CASSRRLAGGLSYEQYF.